The T cell receptor (beta chain) described here comes from a study of blood T cell repertoires in COVID-19. Study context: Samples representing acute and convalescent COVID-19 were sourced from the United States, Italy and Spain. T cells, B-cell-depleted T cells, or PBMCs supplied cDNA or gDNA.

In the authors' methods: Nucleated cell counts were estimated from reference gene primer amplification. Generated by immunoSEQ multiplex PCR, the TCRdb table keeps only in-frame clones and is missing some. V, J and clone size are those of that table, while D and trimming were read from the DNA. The sample has approximately 170,000 clones; about 74% are singletons. This clone was observed a handful of times. J was trimmed by 8 bases and V by 5 bases; bases with no gene match: 5. The CDR3 covers 14 residues. Germline V lookup: CDR1 MDHEN, CDR2 SYDVKM. This TCR came from a woman of 80 years or more with acute or convalescent COVID-19. This rearrangement joins TRBV28 to TRBJ1-4; TRBD1 aligns across 10 bases. Sequenced input: peripheral blood. The CDR3 bases are TGTGCCAGCAGTCTAGACAGGGGGCGGGAAAAACTGTTTTTT. This codes for CASSLDRGREKLFF.